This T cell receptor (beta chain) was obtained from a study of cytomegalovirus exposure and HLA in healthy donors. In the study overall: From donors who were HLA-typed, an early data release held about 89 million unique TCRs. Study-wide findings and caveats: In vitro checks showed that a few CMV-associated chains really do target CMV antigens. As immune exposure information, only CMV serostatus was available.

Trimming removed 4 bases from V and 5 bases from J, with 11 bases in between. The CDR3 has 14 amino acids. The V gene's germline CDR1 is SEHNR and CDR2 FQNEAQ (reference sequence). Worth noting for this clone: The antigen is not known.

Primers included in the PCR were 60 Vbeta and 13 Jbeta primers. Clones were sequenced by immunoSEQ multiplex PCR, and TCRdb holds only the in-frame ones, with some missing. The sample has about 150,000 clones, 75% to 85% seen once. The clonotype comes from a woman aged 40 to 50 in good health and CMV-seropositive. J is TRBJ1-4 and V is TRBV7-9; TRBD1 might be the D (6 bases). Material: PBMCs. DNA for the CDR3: TGTGCCAGCAGCTCCCCCGACAGGAATGAAAAACTGTTTTTT. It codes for CASSSPDRNEKLFF. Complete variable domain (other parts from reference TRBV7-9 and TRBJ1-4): DTGVSQNPRHKITKRGQNVTFRCDPISEHNRLYWYRQTLGQGPEFLTYFQNEAQLEKSRLLSDRFSAERPKGSFSTLEIQRTEQGDSAMYLCASSSPDRNEKLFFGSGTQLSVL.